In its sample, the clone carrying this T cell receptor beta chain was seen a few times. Its target is unknown. TCRdb passed the reads through MiXCR, listing each CDR3 protein once. The sample records about 890,000 distinct CDR3 sequences, approximately 30% being singletons. These data originate in a study of T cell repertoires in cytomegalovirus infection. At the level of the study: As its CMV epitopes, the study selected recently identified HLA-C-restricted and well-studied HLA-B-restricted targets. From public TCR beta signatures came an indication of both CMV infection and matching HLA type.

Overall study results and limits: HLA-C-restricted TCR beta clonotypes specific for CMV led the ex vivo response. Identification of carriers of CMV plus the relevant HLA was achieved through cumulative public TCR beta family frequency.

This CDR3 spans 18 amino acids. With 4 bases removed from V and 2 bases from J, the gap between germline ends came to 20 bases. The germline V gene has CDR1 SEHNR and CDR2 FQNEAQ (reference sequence). Sequencing used cultured CD8+ T cells from PBMCs, obtained from culture after CMV antigen stimulation. The genes are TRBV7-9 and TRBJ2-2; perhaps D is TRBD1 or TRBD2 (5 bases each). The sequence was obtained from a human donor in good health (CMV status not recorded). Some clones in this sample may be carry-over from other donors' samples. As DNA, the CDR3 is TGTGCCAGCAGCTCCCGAGGGGCGGCAGGGATTAACACCGGGGAGCTGTTTTTT. This codes for CASSSRGAAGINTGELFF.